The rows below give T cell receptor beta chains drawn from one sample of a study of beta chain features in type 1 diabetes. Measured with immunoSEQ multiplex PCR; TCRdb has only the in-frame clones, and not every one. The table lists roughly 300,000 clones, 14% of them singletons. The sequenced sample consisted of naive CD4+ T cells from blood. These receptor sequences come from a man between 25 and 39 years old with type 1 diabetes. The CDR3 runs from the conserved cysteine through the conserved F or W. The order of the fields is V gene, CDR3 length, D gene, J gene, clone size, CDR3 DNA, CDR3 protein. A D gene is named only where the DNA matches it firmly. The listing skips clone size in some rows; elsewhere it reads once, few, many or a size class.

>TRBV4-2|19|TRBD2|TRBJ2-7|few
TGTGCCAGCAGCCAAGATTCCCCCTTGACTAGCGGGAGAACCTACGAGCAGTACTTC
CASSQDSPLTSGRTYEQYF
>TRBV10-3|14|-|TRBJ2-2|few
TGTGCCATCAGTGAATTACAGGCCAACGGGGAGCTGTTTTTT
CAISELQANGELFF
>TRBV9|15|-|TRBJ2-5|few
TGTGCCAGCAGCGTAGCCGGAGCCTACCAAGAGACCCAGTACTTC
CASSVAGAYQETQYF
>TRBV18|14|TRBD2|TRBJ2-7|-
TGTGCCAGCTCAACTAGCGGGACCACTCACGAGCAGTACTTC
CASSTSGTTHEQYF
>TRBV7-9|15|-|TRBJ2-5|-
TGTGCCAGCAGCTTGAGGGGGGGGGACCAAGAGACCCAGTACTTC
CASSLRGGDQETQYF
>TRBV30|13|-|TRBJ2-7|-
TGTGCCTGGAGTGGGAGGGATGCCTACGAGCAGTACTTC
CAWSGRDAYEQYF
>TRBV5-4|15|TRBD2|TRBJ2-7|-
TGTGCCAGCAGCCCCATAGGACTAGGGAACGGCGAGCAGTACTTC
CASSPIGLGNGEQYF
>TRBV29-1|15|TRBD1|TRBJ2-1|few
TGCAGCGTTGGGGACAGCAATCGCTCCTACAATGAGCAGTTCTTC
CSVGDSNRSYNEQFF
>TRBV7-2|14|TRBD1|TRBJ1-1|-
TGTGCCAGCACCTATACAGGGGGGGGCACTGAAGCTTTCTTT
CASTYTGGGTEAFF
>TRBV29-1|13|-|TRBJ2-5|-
TGCAGCGTTAATCTGGGCGTCCAAGAGACCCAGTACTTC
CSVNLGVQETQYF
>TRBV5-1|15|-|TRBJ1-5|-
TGCGCCAGCCGACCGACTAGCAACCGGAATCAGCCCCAGCATTTT
CASRPTSNRNQPQHF
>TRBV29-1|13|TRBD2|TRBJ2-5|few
TGCAGCACGGGACTAGCGGCCCGGGGGACCCAGTACTTC
CSTGLAARGTQYF
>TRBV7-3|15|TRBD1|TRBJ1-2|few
TGTGCCAGCAGCCCCGCCCCGGGACAGCGATATGGCTACACCTTC
CASSPAPGQRYGYTF
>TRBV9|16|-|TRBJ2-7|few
TGTGCCAGCAGCGTAGGGCCAGCGCCGAGCTCCTACGAGCAGTACTTC
CASSVGPAPSSYEQYF
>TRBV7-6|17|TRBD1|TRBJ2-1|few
TGTGCCAGCAGCTTTAAAATTGGACAGGGAGAACACAATGAGCAGTTCTTC
CASSFKIGQGEHNEQFF
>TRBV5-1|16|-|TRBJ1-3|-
TGCGCCAGCAGCTTGGGACAGGCCGGGTCTGGAAACACCATATATTTT
CASSLGQAGSGNTIYF
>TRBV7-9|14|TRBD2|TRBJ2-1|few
TGTGCCAGCAGCATCCTAGCGGGAGGCAATGAGCAGTTCTTC
CASSILAGGNEQFF
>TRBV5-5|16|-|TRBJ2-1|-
TGTGCCAGCAGCTTGGGGCAGGCCGCCTCCTACAATGAGCAGTTCTTC
CASSLGQAASYNEQFF
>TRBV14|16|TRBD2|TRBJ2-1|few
TGTGCCAGCAGCCGGAGAGGGTTAGCGGGTAACAATGAGCAGTTCTTC
CASSRRGLAGNNEQFF
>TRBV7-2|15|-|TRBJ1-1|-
TGTGCCAGCAGCTTAACTCGCTCGTCCCGCCCTGCAGCTTTCTTT
CASSLTRSSRPAAFF
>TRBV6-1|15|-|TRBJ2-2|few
TGTGCCAGCAGTGAATCGTTGGGGGGCACCGGGGAGCTGTTTTTT
CASSESLGGTGELFF
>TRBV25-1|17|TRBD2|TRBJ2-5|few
TGTGCCAGCAGTGAACCACTGAAGAGCGGGAGCTGGGAGACCCAGTACTTC
CASSEPLKSGSWETQYF
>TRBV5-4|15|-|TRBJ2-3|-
TGTGCCAGCAGCTTGGATCCCGGGGACACAGATACGCAGTATTTT
CASSLDPGDTDTQYF
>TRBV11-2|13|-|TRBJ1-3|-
TGTGCCAGTGGGGGCAGCTCTGGAAACACCATATATTTT
CASGGSSGNTIYF
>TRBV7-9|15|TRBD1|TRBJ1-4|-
TGTGCCAGCAGCTTCCAGGGGGCGACTAATGAAAAACTGTTTTTT
CASSFQGATNEKLFF
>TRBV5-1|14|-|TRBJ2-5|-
TGCGCCAGCAGCTTGGACAGGGTTGGGGAGACCCAGTACTTC
CASSLDRVGETQYF
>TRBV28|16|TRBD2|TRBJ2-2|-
TGTGCCAGCAGTGTTAGCGGGAGGGGGAACACCGGGGAGCTGTTTTTT
CASSVSGRGNTGELFF
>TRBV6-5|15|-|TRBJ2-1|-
TGTGCCAGCAGTTACTCCGGACAGAGCTACAATGAGCAGTTCTTC
CASSYSGQSYNEQFF
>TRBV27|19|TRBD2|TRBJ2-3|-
TGTGCCAGCAGTTCCCGGACTAGCGGGAAGGAGTGGAGCACAGATACGCAGTATTTT
CASSSRTSGKEWSTDTQYF
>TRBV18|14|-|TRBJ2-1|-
TGTGCCAGCTCTAACGGCGTAAAGAGGGATGAGCAGTTCTTC
CASSNGVKRDEQFF
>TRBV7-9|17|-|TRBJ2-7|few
TGTGCCAGCACCTCACGGGGCTCAGGAGGGGTCCTCAACGAGCAGTACTTC
CASTSRGSGGVLNEQYF
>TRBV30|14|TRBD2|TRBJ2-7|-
TGTGCCTGGAGTGTAGCGGGAGGAAACTACGAGCAGTACTTC
CAWSVAGGNYEQYF
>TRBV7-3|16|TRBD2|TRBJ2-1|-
TGTGCCAGCAGCTACTTGACTAGCGGGAGTGCGGCTGAGCAGTTCTTC
CASSYLTSGSAAEQFF
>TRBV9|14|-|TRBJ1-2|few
TGTGCCAGCAGCGCGGCCAGGGACTCCTATGGCTACACCTTC
CASSAARDSYGYTF
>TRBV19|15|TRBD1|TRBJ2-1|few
TGTGCCAGTAGCTTTCCGGGACAGGGAAACAATGAGCAGTTCTTC
CASSFPGQGNNEQFF
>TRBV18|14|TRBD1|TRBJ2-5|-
TGTGCCAGCTCACCCGGACAGGCCCAAGAGACCCAGTACTTC
CASSPGQAQETQYF
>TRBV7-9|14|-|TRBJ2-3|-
TGTGCCAGCAGCTTATCGACTCACACAGATACGCAGTATTTT
CASSLSTHTDTQYF
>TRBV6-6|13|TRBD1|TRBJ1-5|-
TGTGCCAGCAGAGGGGACAGGAATCAGCCCCAGCATTTT
CASRGDRNQPQHF
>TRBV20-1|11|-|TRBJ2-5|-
TGCAGTGCTAGAAGCGGGGAGACCCAGTACTTC
CSARSGETQYF
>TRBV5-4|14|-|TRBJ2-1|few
TGTGCCAGCAGCTTGACTGGACAGTCAAATGAGCAGTTCTTC
CASSLTGQSNEQFF
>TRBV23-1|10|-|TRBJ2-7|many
TGCGCCAGGAGGGGGGGCGAGCAGTACTTC
CARRGGEQYF
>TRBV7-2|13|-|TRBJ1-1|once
TGTGCCAGCAGCTTAGTCAGGGGATCTGAAGCTTTCTTT
CASSLVRGSEAFF
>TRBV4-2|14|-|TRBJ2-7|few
TGTGCCAGCAGCCAAGAGTCAGGGAGGCGCGAGCAGTACTTC
CASSQESGRREQYF
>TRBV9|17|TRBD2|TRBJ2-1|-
TGTGCCAGCAGCCCTAGGAAGGGTAGCGGGAGCGGGAGTGAGCAGTTCTTC
CASSPRKGSGSGSEQFF